These 23 T cell receptor beta chains were all obtained from the same sample, sequenced in a study of blood T cell repertoires in COVID-19. TCRdb keeps only in-frame clones here, not all; method: immunoSEQ multiplex PCR. The sample holds about 89,000 clones, 86% seen once. The sequencing sample was made of peripheral blood. Receptors were obtained from a man aged 80 or over with active or convalescent COVID-19.

The chain combines TRBV6-6 with TRBJ2-3; D remains unclear. The CDR3 runs to 14 residues. V was shortened by 4 bases and J by 2 bases, with 10 bases between the two germline ends. Germline V gene data show CDR1 as MNHNY and CDR2 as SVGAGI (reference sequence). Written as DNA, the CDR3 is TGTGCCAGCAGTTCCCACTTTAACACAGATACGCAGTATTTT. Residues: CASSSHFNTDTQYF.

The chain employs TRBV5-1 and TRBJ1-1; maybe TRBD1 (5 bases). The V gene lost 4 bases and the J gene lost 2 bases, with 9 bases spanning the gap. Germline V gene data show CDR1 as SGHRS and CDR2 as YFSETQ. CDR3 length equals 13 residues. The CDR3 is CASSKGINTEAFF. CDR3 nucleotide sequence: TGCGCCAGCAGCAAGGGGATTAACACTGAAGCTTTCTTT. The complete variable domain, with remaining parts taken from reference TRBV5-1 and TRBJ1-1, reads KAGVTQTPRYLIKTRGQQVTLSCSPISGHRSVSWYQQTPGQGLQFLFEYFSETQRNKGNFPGRFSGRQFSNSRSEMNVSTLELGDSALYLCASSKGINTEAFFGQGTRLTVV.

The chain couples TRBV7-2 to TRBJ2-1; 9 bases map to TRBD2. The J segment lost 9 bases and the V segment lost 5 bases, leaving 11 bases of the junction unmatched. The CDR3 extends over 15 amino acids. Germline CDR1 and CDR2: SGHTA and FQGNSA. CDR3 nucleotide sequence: TGTGCCAGCAGCCTACCACCGGGACTAGCTAGTGAGCAGTTCTTC. It specifies CASSLPPGLASEQFF.

V is TRBV6-5 and J is TRBJ2-1; tentative D call: TRBD2 (6 bases). V gave up 0 bases and J gave up 1 base, with 10 bases separating them. Germline assignment: CDR1 MNHEY and CDR2 SVGAGI. This CDR3 region has 16 residues. The CDR3 region is CASSYSSRGSYNEQFF. As DNA, the CDR3 is TGTGCCAGCAGTTACTCGAGTCGGGGGTCCTACAATGAGCAGTTCTTC.

This chain uses TRBV6-6 with TRBJ1-1, with a tentative D call TRBD1 (5 bases). The CDR3 sequence is 14 residues long. Trimming took off 6 bases at V and 0 bases at J, with 11 bases between the two ends. Germline CDR1 and CDR2: MNHNY and SVGAGI (reference sequence). The CDR3 coding sequence is TGTGCCAGCAGGCAGGGTCGGATGAACACTGAAGCTTTCTTT. Protein product: CASRQGRMNTEAFF.

The genes are TRBV3-1 (or the pseudogene TRBV3-2) and TRBJ1-2, with D hard to call. Deletions cut 4 bases from V and 6 bases from J, with 15 bases between. From germline, CDR1 is LGHDT and CDR2 YNNKEL (reference sequence). The CDR3 extends over 14 amino acids. This CDR3 reads CASSPMWTSNGYTF. CDR3 coding DNA: TGTGCCAGCAGCCCCATGTGGACTTCGAATGGCTACACCTTC.

This clone was detected only once. J is TRBJ2-2 and V is TRBV7-3, with 10 bases aligning to TRBD1. With 1 base clipped from V and 5 bases from J, the junction kept 1 base outside the gene matches. CDR3 length: 15 residues. CDR1 and CDR2 from the germline V gene are SGHTA and FQGTGA. The CDR3 DNA sequence: TGTGCCAGCAGCTTAAGACAGGGGGCGACCGGGGAGCTGTTTTTT. It codes for CASSLRQGATGELFF.

The genes are TRBV6-2 or TRBV6-3 and TRBJ2-2, with TRBD2 identical over 10 bases. This CDR3 has 16 residues. V lost 2 bases to trimming and J lost 6 bases; unmatched junction nucleotides: 6. Germline loops: CDR1 MNHEY, CDR2 SVGEGT. CDR3 nucleotide sequence: TGTGCCAGCAGTTACCCGCTAGCGGGAGTGGCCGGGGAGCTGTTTTTT. The encoded protein is CASSYPLAGVAGELFF.

The chain employs TRBV6-5 and TRBJ1-2, with a possible D match to TRBD1 (6 bases). Germline CDR1 MNHEY, CDR2 SVGAGI. Between the trimmed V and J ends, which lost 2 bases and 10 bases, there was a span of 23 bases. This CDR3 has 16 amino acids. CDR3 DNA: TGTGCCAGCAGTTACGCCTTGCCCCGGACAGCGATAGCCTACACCTTC. It encodes CASSYALPRTAIAYTF.

This chain uses TRBV5-6 with TRBJ2-1; D is unclear. Germline V lookup: CDR1 SGHDT, CDR2 YYEEEE. The CDR3 has 16 amino acids. Deletions cut 0 bases from V and 4 bases from J, with 14 bases between. The chain's CDR3 is CASSLARRDRYNEQFF. CDR3 bases: TGTGCCAGCAGCTTGGCGAGGCGAGATAGATACAATGAGCAGTTCTTC.

The V and J genes are TRBV5-1 and TRBJ2-7; possibly TRBD1 for D (5 bases). Deletions cut 3 bases from V and 3 bases from J, with 13 bases between. The CDR3 has 14 amino acids. Germline V gene sequence: CDR1 SGHRS, CDR2 YFSETQ. The CDR3 here is CASSSGSQGYEQYF. The CDR3 nucleotides read TGCGCCAGCAGCTCGGGTTCCCAGGGCTACGAGCAGTACTTC.

The chain is built from TRBV30 and TRBJ2-3, with D possibly matching TRBD1 (7 bases). CDR1 GTSNPN and CDR2 SVGIG come from the germline V gene (reference sequence). CDR3 length equals 17 residues. The V end was cut by 4 bases, the J end by 4 bases, with 24 bases between. DNA for the CDR3: TGTGCCTGGACAGGGAGGAACAGGGGACCGGGGGCAGATACGCAGTATTTT. It specifies CAWTGRNRGPGADTQYF.

The chain employs TRBV9 and TRBJ2-3; D unresolved. CDR3 length: 14 amino acids. CDR1 SGDLS and CDR2 YYNGEE come from the germline V gene. Trimming cost V 4 bases and J 6 bases, with 15 bases left between them. Here the CDR3 reads CASSSPGSSDTQYF. The CDR3 coding sequence is TGTGCCAGCAGCTCACCGGGTTCCTCGGATACGCAGTATTTT.

V and J are TRBV6-1 and TRBJ1-5, with 8 bases matching TRBD1. The CDR3 has 17 residues. The germline gives CDR1 MNHNS, CDR2 SASEGT. V lost 4 bases, J lost 3 bases, and 11 bases stayed unmatched. The CDR3 region is CASSGIGGQGANQPQHF. The CDR3 bases are TGTGCCAGCAGTGGAATCGGCGGACAGGGAGCCAATCAGCCCCAGCATTTT.

This clone has only one observation. The chain combines TRBV10-1 with TRBJ2-3, with 11 bases aligning to TRBD2. V trimming: 0 bases; J trimming: 2 bases; junction bases outside the gene matches: 1. The CDR3 runs 16 residues. CDR1 is WNHNN, CDR2 SYGVQD, per germline (reference sequence). The CDR3 loop is CASSESSGRATDTQYF. The CDR3 region has the DNA TGCGCCAGCAGTGAGTCTAGCGGGAGGGCCACAGATACGCAGTATTTT.

V gene TRBV18 combines with J gene TRBJ1-2; 8 nucleotides line up with TRBD1. The CDR3 is made up of 13 amino acids. V was clipped by 2 bases and J by 8 bases; unmatched bases: 4. CDR1 and CDR2 (germline): KGHSH, LQKENI. The DNA of the CDR3 is TGTGCCAGCTCACCAGAAACAGGGGGAGGCTACACCTTC. This codes for CASSPETGGGYTF. Full variable domain (missing parts from reference TRBV18 and TRBJ1-2): NAGVMQNPRHLVRRRGQEARLRCSPMKGHSHVYWYRQLPEEGLKFMVYLQKENIIDESGMPKERFSAEFPKEGPSILRIQQVVRGDSAAYFCASSPETGGGYTFGSGTRLTVV.

This chain joins TRBV19 and TRBJ2-5, with TRBD1 as a possible D gene (5 bases). Germline values: CDR1 LNHDA, CDR2 SQIVND (reference sequence). The CDR3 spans 16 residues. The V gene lost 0 bases and the J gene lost 3 bases, with 14 bases spanning the gap. The CDR3 DNA reads as TGTGCCAGTAGTATAGACAGGGCCGGCGCGAAAGAGACCCAGTACTTC. Translating gives CASSIDRAGAKETQYF.

The chain has TRBV19 and TRBJ1-1; perhaps TRBD1 as D (6 bases). This CDR3 has 14 residues. V lost 1 base, J lost 6 bases, and 12 bases lay in between. Per the germline V gene, CDR1 is LNHDA and CDR2 is SQIVND (reference sequence). CDR3 sequence reads: CASSIGLTGPEAFF. The CDR3 nucleotides read TGTGCCAGTAGTATAGGCCTTACAGGGCCTGAAGCTTTCTTT.

The chain uses TRBV28 and TRBJ1-2, with 7 bases aligning to TRBD1. Germline V gives CDR1 MDHEN, CDR2 SYDVKM. V was pared by 5 bases and J by 5 bases, with 20 bases of the junction left unmatched. This CDR3 contains 18 residues. CDR3 DNA sequence: TGTGCCAGCAGTCCCCCCCTCCACTCGACAGGGAGGTCATATGGCTACACCTTC. Protein product: CASSPPLHSTGRSYGYTF.

The rearrangement uses TRBV11-1 and TRBJ2-7; 8 nucleotides match TRBD2. V lost 3 bases and J lost 4; bases outside the gene matches: 5. In germline, CDR1 is SGHAT, CDR2 FQDESV (reference sequence). The CDR3 contains 14 residues. CDR3 in amino acids: CASSLAGTRYEQYF. The CDR3 DNA follows: TGTGCCAGCAGCTTGGCCGGGACTAGGTACGAGCAGTACTTC.

The chain couples TRBV18 to TRBJ2-3, with TRBD2 matching over 8 bases. The germline V gene encodes CDR1 KGHSH and CDR2 LQKENI. Germline trimming cut 4 bases from V and 0 bases from J; bases unmatched to any gene: 6. The CDR3 sequence is 16 residues long. The CDR3 region has the DNA TGTGCCAGCTCACAACTACTAGCGGAAAGCACAGATACGCAGTATTTT. Its protein is CASSQLLAESTDTQYF. The whole variable domain, remainder taken from reference TRBV18 and TRBJ2-3, is NAGVMQNPRHLVRRRGQEARLRCSPMKGHSHVYWYRQLPEEGLKFMVYLQKENIIDESGMPKERFSAEFPKEGPSILRIQQVVRGDSAAYFCASSQLLAESTDTQYFGPGTRLTVL.

The chain recombines TRBV28 with TRBJ2-1, with 7 bases aligning to TRBD2. The germline V gene has CDR1 MDHEN and CDR2 SYDVKM. The junction had 7 bases not matched to a gene; V was cut back by 4 bases and J by 7 bases. The CDR3 is 14 residues long. This CDR3 reads CASSSPGTTNEQFF. CDR3 nucleotides: TGTGCCAGCAGTTCACCCGGGACTACAAATGAGCAGTTCTTC.

In its sample, this clone was seen once. This chain joins TRBV7-3 and TRBJ2-7; 8 bases match TRBD1. The V segment lost 5 bases and the J segment 6 bases; nucleotides outside the gene matches: 6. The CDR3 is 13 residues long. Germline-derived CDR1 and CDR2 are SGHTA and FQGTGA. The CDR3 sequence: CASSLGQGAEQYF. In DNA form, the CDR3 reads TGTGCCAGCAGCCTAGGACAGGGCGCCGAGCAGTACTTC.